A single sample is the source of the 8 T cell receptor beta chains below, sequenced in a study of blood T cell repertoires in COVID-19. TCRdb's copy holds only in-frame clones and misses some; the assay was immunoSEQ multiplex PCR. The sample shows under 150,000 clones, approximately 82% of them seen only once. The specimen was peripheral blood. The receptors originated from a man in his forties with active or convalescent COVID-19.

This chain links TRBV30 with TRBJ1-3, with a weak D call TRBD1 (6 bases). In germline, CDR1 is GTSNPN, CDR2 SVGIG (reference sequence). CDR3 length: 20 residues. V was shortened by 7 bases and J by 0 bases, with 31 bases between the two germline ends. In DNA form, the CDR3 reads TGTGCCTCGCCGGGCCATAGATGGGGGCCCGCCCCGAGCTCTGGAAACACCATATATTTT. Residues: CASPGHRWGPAPSSGNTIYF.

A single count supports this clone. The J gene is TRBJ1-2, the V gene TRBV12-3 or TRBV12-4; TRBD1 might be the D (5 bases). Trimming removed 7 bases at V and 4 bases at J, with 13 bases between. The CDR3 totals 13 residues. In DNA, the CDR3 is TGTGCCAGCACCGACAGCCATTTCTATGGCTACACCTTC. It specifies CASTDSHFYGYTF.

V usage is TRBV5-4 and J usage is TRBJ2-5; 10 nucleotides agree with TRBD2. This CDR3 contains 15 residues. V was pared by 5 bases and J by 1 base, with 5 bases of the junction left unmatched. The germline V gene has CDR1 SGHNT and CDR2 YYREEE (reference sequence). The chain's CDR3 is CASRRSGGAQETQYF. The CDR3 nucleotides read TGTGCCAGCAGACGGAGCGGGGGGGCCCAAGAGACCCAGTACTTC.

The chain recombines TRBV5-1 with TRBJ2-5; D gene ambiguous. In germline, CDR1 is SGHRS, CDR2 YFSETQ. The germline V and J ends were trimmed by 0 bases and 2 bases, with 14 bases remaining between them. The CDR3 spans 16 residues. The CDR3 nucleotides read TGCGCCAGCAGCTTGGCCCCGACTGGCGGTCAAGAGACCCAGTACTTC. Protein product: CASSLAPTGGQETQYF.

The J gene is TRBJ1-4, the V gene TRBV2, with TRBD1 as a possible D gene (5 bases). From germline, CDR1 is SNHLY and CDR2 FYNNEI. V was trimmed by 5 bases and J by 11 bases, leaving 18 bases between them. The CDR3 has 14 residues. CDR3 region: CASSPWGGADKLFF. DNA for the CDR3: TGTGCCAGCAGTCCGTGGGGCGGGGCTGATAAACTGTTTTTT.

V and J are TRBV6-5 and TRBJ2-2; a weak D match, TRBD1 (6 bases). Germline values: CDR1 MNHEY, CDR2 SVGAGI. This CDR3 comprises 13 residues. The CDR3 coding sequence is TGTGCGGCCGGACAGAGGAACACCGGGGAGCTGTTTTTT. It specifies CAAGQRNTGELFF.

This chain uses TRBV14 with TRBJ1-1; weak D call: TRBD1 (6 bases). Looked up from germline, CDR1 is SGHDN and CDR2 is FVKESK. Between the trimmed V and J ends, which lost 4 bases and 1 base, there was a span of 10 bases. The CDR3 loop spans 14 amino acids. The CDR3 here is CASSLMDRNTEAFF. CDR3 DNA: TGTGCCAGCAGCCTGATGGACAGGAACACTGAAGCTTTCTTT.

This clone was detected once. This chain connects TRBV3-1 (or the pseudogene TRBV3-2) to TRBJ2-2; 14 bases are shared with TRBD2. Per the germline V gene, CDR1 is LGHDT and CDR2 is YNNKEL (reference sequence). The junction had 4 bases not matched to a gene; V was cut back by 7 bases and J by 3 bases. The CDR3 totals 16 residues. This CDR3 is CASTRTSGGYTGELFF. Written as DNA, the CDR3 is TGTGCCAGCACCCGGACTAGCGGGGGGTACACCGGGGAGCTGTTTTTT.